The sequence of this TCR beta chain was determined in a study of control samples from healthy donors and cancer patients. Germline V lookup: CDR1 SGHKS, CDR2 YYEKEE (reference sequence). This CDR3 is 15 amino acids long. Trimming removed 4 bases from V and 3 bases from J, with 17 bases in between. The repertoire was sequenced with immunoSEQ multiplex PCR; TCRdb's copy has only in-frame clones and lacks some. Here the sample spans approximately 86,000 clones, approximately 95% being singletons. The V call is TRBV5-5, the J call TRBJ2-7; no definite D call. Sequenced material: blood. The clonotype comes from a woman aged 25 to 39 in good health. The CDR3 is CASSPAFGKYYEQYF. The CDR3 DNA sequence: TGTGCCAGCAGCCCCGCTTTTGGCAAGTACTACGAGCAGTACTTC.